This TCR beta chain was found in a study of shared clonotypes between healthy human individuals. CD8 memory comprised CD45RO+ plus CCR7-negative CD45RA+ TemRA cells. This clone was counted a few times. The same CDR3 arises from other DNA sequences in this sample as well. The table came from immunoSEQ multiplex PCR; TCRdb's copy has only in-frame clones and leaves some out. The sample includes about 380,000 clones, about 96% seen only once; the top ten take around 0.32%. This clonotype originated in a man younger than 45 in good health. Material for sequencing was memory CD8+ T cells sorted from blood. As to subset: CD45RO+ cells pooled with CCR7-negative TemRA cells.

CDR3 sequence: CASSVGGANTGELFF. CDR3 nucleotides: TGTGCCAGCAGCGTAGGCGGGGCGAACACCGGGGAGCTGTTTTTT. V and J are TRBV9 and TRBJ2-2; D possibly corresponds to TRBD2 (6 bases). The CDR3 sequence is 15 residues long. The germline V gene has CDR1 SGDLS and CDR2 YYNGEE. V lost 0 bases, J lost 0 bases, and 6 bases lay in between.